This T cell receptor beta chain stems from a study of early T cells in non-severe SARS-CoV-2 infection. Overall study: With bulk RNA from unsorted whole blood as input, sequencing yielded unpaired chains.

General study results and limits: Sequences matched to VDJdb favored anti-spike CD8 responses, while private and CD4 specificities were missed.

V shed 1 base and J 4 bases; nucleotides not matched to a gene: 3. Per germline, CDR1 SGHTA and CDR2 FQGNSA. The CDR3 sequence is 15 residues long. This clonotype appeared many times. Its target is not known. Individual cDNA molecules received unique molecular identifiers. Each CDR3 protein gets one entry after TCRdb re-called the 5' RACE reads with MiXCR. The repertoire consists of 90,000 to 120,000 distinct CDR3 sequences, with roughly 10% occurring once and the leading ten covering around 8%. This receptor was identified in an adult who was a healthcare worker with PCR-confirmed SARS-CoV-2 infection or an uninfected control (not recorded which). Sequenced material: whole blood. The chain uses TRBV7-2 and TRBJ2-7; 11 bases align to TRBD1. The CDR3 nucleotides read TGTGCCAGCAGCTTAGGGGGGACAGGGGGTTACGAGCAGTACTTC. As protein: CASSLGGTGGYEQYF.